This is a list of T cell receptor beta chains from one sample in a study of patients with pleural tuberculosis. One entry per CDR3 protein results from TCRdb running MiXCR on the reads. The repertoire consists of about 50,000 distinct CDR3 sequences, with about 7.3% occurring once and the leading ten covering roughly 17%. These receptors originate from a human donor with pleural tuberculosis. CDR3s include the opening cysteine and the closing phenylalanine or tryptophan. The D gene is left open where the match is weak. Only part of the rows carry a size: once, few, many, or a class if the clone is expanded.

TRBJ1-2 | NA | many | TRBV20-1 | CSARSNWDGYENTF | TGCAGTGCTAGATCCAATTGGGACGGGTATGAGAACACCTTC
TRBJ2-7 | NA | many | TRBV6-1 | CASSEVDLSSYEQYF | TGTGCCAGCAGTGAAGTCGACTTGAGCTCCTACGAGCAGTACTTC
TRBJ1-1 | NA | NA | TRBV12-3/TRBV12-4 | CARSPRGLEDTEAFF | TGTGCCCGCAGCCCCAGGGGATTGGAGGACACTGAAGCTTTCTTT
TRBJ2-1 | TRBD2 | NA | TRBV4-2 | CASSPKLAGLGDEQFF | TGTGCCAGCAGCCCAAAATTAGCGGGACTAGGCGATGAGCAGTTCTTC
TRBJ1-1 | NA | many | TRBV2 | CASSEASQGNTEAFF | TGTGCCAGCAGTGAGGCGAGCCAGGGTAACACTGAAGCTTTCTTT
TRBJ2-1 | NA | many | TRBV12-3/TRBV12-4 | CASSSLGSEDNEQFF | TGTGCCAGCAGTTCCCTCGGGAGTGAGGACAATGAGCAGTTCTTC
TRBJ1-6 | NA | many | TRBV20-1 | CSARDPRQGNNSPLHF | TGCAGTGCTAGAGACCCCCGCCAGGGCAATAATTCACCCCTCCACTTT
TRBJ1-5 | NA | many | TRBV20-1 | CSAKRTGYEEPQHF | TGCAGTGCCAAAAGGACGGGGTATGAGGAGCCCCAGCATTTT
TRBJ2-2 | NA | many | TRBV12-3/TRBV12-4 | CASSPGLGTGELFF | TGTGCCAGCAGTCCGGGCCTGGGGACCGGGGAGCTGTTTTTT
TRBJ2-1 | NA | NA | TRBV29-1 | CSVRGNEQFF | TGCAGCGTTCGCGGGAATGAGCAGTTCTTC
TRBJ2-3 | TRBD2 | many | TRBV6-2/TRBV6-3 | CASSYKGGRQYF | TGTGCCAGCAGTTATAAGGGAGGGCGCCAGTATTTT
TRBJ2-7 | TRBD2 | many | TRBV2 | CASSALAEVYF | TGTGCCAGCAGCGCCCTAGCGGAGGTGTACTTC
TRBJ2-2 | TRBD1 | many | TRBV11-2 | CASSQGQGRELFF | TGTGCCAGCAGCCAAGGACAGGGCCGGGAGCTGTTTTTT
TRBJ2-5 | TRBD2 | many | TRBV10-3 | CATRLAGEKETQYF | TGTGCCACTCGACTAGCGGGAGAAAAAGAGACCCAGTACTTC
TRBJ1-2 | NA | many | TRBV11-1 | CASSLGVNYGYTF | TGTGCCAGCAGCTTAGGGGTCAACTATGGCTACACCTTC
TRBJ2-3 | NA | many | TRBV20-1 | CSAREWERGTDTQYF | TGCAGTGCTAGAGAGTGGGAGCGTGGCACAGATACGCAGTATTTT
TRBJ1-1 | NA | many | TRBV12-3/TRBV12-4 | CASGSSGRFEAFF | TGTGCCAGCGGCTCTTCGGGACGGTTTGAAGCTTTCTTT
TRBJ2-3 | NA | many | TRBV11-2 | CASSFIASEGDTQYF | TGTGCCAGCAGCTTCATTGCTAGCGAAGGAGATACGCAGTATTTT
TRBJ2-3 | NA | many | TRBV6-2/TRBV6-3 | CASSGRETDTQYF | TGTGCCAGCAGCGGCAGGGAGACAGATACGCAGTATTTT
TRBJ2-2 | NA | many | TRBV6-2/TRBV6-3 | CASSYRLSDGELFF | TGTGCCAGCAGTTACCGCCTCAGCGACGGGGAGCTGTTTTTT
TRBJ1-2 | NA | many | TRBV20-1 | CSARDPQLLNYGYTF | TGCAGTGCTAGAGATCCACAGCTACTAAACTATGGCTACACCTTC
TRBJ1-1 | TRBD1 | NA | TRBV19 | CASSTYRGGDTEAFF | TGTGCCAGTAGTACATACAGGGGAGGGGACACTGAAGCTTTCTTT
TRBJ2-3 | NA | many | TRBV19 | CASSLRGPPSTDTQYF | TGTGCCAGTAGCCTCAGGGGTCCTCCTAGCACAGATACGCAGTATTTT
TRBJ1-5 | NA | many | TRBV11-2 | CASSFSRTLNQPQHF | TGTGCCAGCAGCTTTTCCAGGACACTTAATCAGCCCCAGCATTTT
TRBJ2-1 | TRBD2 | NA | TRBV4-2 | CASSGLGRAIGQFF | TGTGCCAGCAGCGGACTAGGGAGGGCGATTGGGCAGTTCTTC
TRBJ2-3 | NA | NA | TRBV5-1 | CASSRVSDTQYF | TGCGCCAGCAGCCGCGTATCAGATACGCAGTATTTT
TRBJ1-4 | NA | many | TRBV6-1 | CASSPTEANEKLFF | TGTGCCAGCAGCCCGACGGAGGCTAATGAAAAACTGTTTTTT
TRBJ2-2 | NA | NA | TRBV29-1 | CSVRSGITNTGELFF | TGCAGCGTCCGGAGCGGTATAACGAACACCGGGGAGCTGTTTTTT
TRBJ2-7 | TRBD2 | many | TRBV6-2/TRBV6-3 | CASSYRSLAGAYEQYF | TGTGCCAGCAGTTACAGGTCCCTAGCGGGGGCCTACGAGCAGTACTTC
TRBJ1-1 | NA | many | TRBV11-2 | CASSPDSSNTEAFF | TGTGCCAGCAGCCCAGACAGCTCGAACACTGAAGCTTTCTTT
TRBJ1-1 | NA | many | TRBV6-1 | CASSMNTEAFF | TGTGCCAGCAGTATGAACACTGAAGCTTTCTTT
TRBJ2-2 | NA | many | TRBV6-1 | CASSSDINTGELFF | TGTGCCAGCAGCTCAGACATAAACACCGGGGAGCTGTTTTTT
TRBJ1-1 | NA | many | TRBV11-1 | CASSALPNTEAFF | TGTGCCAGCAGCGCTTTACCGAACACTGAAGCTTTCTTT
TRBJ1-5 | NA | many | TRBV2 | CASSPETQPQHF | TGTGCCAGCAGTCCAGAGACGCAGCCCCAGCATTTT
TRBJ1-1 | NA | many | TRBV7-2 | CASSLAYRVGTEAFF | TGTGCCAGCAGCTTAGCTTATAGAGTCGGCACTGAAGCTTTCTTT
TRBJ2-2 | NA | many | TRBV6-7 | CASSLVPGELFF | TGTGCCAGCAGTTTAGTGCCCGGGGAGCTGTTTTTT
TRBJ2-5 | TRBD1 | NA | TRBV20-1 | CSATNRDRGETQYF | TGCAGTGCTACAAACCGGGACAGGGGAGAGACCCAGTACTTC
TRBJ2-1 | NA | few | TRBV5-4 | CASSLGSEQFF | TGTGCCAGCAGCTTGGGGTCTGAGCAGTTCTTC
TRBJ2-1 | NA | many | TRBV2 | CASRYSNEQFF | TGTGCCAGCAGGTACAGCAATGAGCAGTTCTTC
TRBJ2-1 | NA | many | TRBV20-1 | CSAPLAARTNNEQFF | TGCAGTGCACCTCTAGCAGCCCGCACCAACAATGAGCAGTTCTTC
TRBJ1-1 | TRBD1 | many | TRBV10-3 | CAITGQVNTEAFF | TGTGCCATCACCGGACAGGTGAACACTGAAGCTTTCTTT
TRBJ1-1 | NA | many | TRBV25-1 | CASSENLEAFF | TGTGCCAGCAGTGAAAATCTTGAAGCTTTCTTT
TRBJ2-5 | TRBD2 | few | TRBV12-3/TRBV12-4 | CASSPVAGRQETQYF | TGTGCCAGCAGTCCCGTAGCGGGGCGACAAGAGACCCAGTACTTC
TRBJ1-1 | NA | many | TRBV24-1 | CATSDSQGTEAFF | TGTGCCACCAGTGATTCACAGGGCACTGAAGCTTTCTTT
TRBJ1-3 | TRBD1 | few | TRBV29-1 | CSVENRGSGNTIYF | TGCAGCGTTGAAAACAGGGGATCCGGAAACACCATATATTTT
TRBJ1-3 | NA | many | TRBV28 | CASRRRNSGNTIYF | TGTGCCAGCAGGCGACGGAACTCTGGAAACACCATATATTTT
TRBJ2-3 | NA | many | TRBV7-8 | CASSRPDTQYF | TGTGCCAGCAGCCGTCCAGATACGCAGTATTTT
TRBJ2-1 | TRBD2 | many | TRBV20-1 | CSVIAGGRNERFF | TGCAGTGTGATAGCGGGAGGAAGGAATGAGCGGTTCTTC
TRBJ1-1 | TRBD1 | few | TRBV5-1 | CASSPLGTAVEAFF | TGCGCCAGCAGCCCCCTCGGGACAGCAGTTGAAGCTTTCTTT
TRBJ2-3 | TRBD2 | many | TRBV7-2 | CASSSSGGTDTQYF | TGTGCCAGCAGCTCTAGCGGTGGCACAGATACGCAGTATTTT
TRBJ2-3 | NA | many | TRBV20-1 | CSADARGSDTQYF | TGCAGTGCAGATGCGAGGGGCTCAGATACGCAGTATTTT
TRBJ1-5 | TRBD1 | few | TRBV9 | CASSELGGPQHF | TGTGCCAGCAGCGAACTAGGGGGCCCCCAGCATTTT
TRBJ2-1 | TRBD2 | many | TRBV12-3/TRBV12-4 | CASSLDRGTSGNNEQFF | TGTGCCAGCAGTTTGGATCGGGGGACTAGCGGGAACAATGAGCAGTTCTTC
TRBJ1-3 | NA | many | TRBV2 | CASSERQFSGNTIYF | TGTGCCAGCAGTGAGCGACAGTTCTCTGGAAACACCATATATTTT
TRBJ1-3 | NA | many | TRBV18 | CASSRGTFGNTIYF | TGTGCCAGCTCACGCGGGACGTTTGGAAACACCATATATTTT